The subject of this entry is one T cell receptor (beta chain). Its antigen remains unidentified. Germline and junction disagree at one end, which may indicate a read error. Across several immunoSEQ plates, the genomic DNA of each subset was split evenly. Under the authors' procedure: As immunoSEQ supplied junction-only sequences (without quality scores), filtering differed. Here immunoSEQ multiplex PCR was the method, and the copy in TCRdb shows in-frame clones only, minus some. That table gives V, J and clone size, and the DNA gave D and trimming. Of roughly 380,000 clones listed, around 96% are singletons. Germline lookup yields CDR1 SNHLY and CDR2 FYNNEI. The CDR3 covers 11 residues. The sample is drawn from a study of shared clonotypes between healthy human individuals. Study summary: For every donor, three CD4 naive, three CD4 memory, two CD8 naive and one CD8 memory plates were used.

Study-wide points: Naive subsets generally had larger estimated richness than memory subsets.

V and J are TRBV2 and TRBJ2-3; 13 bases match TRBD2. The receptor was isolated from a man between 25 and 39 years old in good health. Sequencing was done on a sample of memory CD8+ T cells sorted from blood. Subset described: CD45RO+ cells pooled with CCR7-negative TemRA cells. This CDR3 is CASGRRTSGSF. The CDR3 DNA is TGTGCCAGCGGACGGCGGACTAGCGGGAGTTTT.